This TCR beta chain was found in a study of CD8+ T cells in alopecia areata. The study, taken as a whole, reports: Possibly as an HLA-related effect, TCR sharing across patients appeared less clear than in mice.

The treatment is: oral pan-JAK inhibitor, 5-10 mg twice daily. RNA, once extracted, was reverse transcribed into cDNA for use as the sequencing template. Assay: immunoSEQ multiplex PCR; the TCRdb copy retains only in-frame clones and omits some. The sample yields about 160,000 clones, approximately 57% seen once. The ends were cut back, 2 bases at V and 5 bases at J, with 22 bases in the middle. The V gene's germline CDR1 is KGHSH and CDR2 LQKENI. This CDR3 has 17 amino acids. Comments on this clone: Antigen unknown.

The receptor was derived from a human donor with alopecia areata. This sample comprised CD4+ T cells sorted from blood, obtained at week 24, from a patient treated with tofacitinib. The V and J genes are TRBV18 and TRBJ2-7; the D gene is possibly TRBD2 (7 bases). The CDR3 is CASSPSTGGGGPHEQYF. The CDR3 DNA sequence: TGTGCCAGCTCACCATCCACCGGGGGCGGGGGTCCTCACGAGCAGTACTTC.